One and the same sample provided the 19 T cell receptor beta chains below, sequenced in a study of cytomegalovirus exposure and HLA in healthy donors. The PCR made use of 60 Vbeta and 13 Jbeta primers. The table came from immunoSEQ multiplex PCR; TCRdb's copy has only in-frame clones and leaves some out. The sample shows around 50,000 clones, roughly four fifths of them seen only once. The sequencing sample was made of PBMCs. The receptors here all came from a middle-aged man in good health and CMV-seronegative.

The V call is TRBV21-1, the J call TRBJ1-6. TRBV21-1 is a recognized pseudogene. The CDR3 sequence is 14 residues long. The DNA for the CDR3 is TGTGCCAGCAGCAAAAGGGGGAGGGGCTCACCCCTCCACTTT. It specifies CASSKRGRGSPLHF.

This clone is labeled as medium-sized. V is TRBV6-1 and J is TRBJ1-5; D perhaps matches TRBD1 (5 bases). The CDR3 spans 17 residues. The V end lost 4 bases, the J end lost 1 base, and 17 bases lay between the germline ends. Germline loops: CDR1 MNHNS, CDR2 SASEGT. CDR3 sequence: CASSGRRGGDSNQPQHF. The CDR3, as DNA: TGTGCCAGCAGTGGACGGCGGGGGGGGGACAGCAATCAGCCCCAGCATTTT.

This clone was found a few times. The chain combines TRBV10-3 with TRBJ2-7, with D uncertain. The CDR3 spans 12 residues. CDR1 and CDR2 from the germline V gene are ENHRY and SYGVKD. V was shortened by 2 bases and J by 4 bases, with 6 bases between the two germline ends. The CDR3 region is CAISEVAYEQYF. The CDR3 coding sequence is TGTGCCATCAGTGAGGTGGCTTACGAGCAGTACTTC.

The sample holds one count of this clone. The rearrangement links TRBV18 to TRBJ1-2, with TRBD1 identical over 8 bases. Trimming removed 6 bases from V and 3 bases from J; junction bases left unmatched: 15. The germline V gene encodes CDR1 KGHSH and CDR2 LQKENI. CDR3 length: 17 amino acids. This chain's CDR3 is CASSPILGQGRDYGYTF. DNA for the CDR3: TGTGCCAGCTCTCCCATTTTAGGACAGGGAAGAGACTATGGCTACACCTTC.

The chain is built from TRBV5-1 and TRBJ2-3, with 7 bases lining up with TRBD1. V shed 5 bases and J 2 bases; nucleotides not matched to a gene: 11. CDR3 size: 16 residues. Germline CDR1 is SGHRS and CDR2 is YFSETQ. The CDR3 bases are TGCGCCAGCAGGGATGGACAGGCCGACTTCACAGATACGCAGTATTTT. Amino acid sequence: CASRDGQADFTDTQYF.

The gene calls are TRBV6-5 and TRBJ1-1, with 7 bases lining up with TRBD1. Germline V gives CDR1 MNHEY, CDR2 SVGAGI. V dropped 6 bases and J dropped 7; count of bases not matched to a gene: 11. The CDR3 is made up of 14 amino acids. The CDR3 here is CASRPGQDYDEAFF. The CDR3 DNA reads TGTGCCAGCAGACCCGGACAGGACTACGATGAAGCTTTCTTT.

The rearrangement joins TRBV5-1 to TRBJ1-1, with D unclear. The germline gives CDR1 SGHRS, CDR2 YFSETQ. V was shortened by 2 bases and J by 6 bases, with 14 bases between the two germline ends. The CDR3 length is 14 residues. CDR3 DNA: TGCGCCAGCAGCTTAACCCGGGGTACTTCTGAAGCTTTCTTT. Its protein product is CASSLTRGTSEAFF. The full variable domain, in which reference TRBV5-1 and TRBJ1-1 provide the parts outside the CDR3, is KAGVTQTPRYLIKTRGQQVTLSCSPISGHRSVSWYQQTPGQGLQFLFEYFSETQRNKGNFPGRFSGRQFSNSRSEMNVSTLELGDSALYLCASSLTRGTSEAFFGQGTRLTVV.

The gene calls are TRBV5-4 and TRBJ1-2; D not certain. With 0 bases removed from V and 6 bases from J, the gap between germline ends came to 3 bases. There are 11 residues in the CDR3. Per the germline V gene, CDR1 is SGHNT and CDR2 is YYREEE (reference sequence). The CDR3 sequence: CASSLADGYTF. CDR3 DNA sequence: TGTGCCAGCAGCTTGGCTGATGGCTACACCTTC. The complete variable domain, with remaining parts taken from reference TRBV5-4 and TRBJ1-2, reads ETGVTQSPTHLIKTRGQQVTLRCSSQSGHNTVSWYQQALGQGPQFIFQYYREEENGRGNFPPRFSGLQFPNYSSELNVNALELDDSALYLCASSLADGYTFGSGTRLTVV.

This CDR3 reads CASRQARTSGGLSSYNEQFF. The CDR3 DNA reads as TGTGCCAGTAGACAAGCGCGGACTAGCGGGGGCCTTTCATCCTACAATGAGCAGTTCTTC. This chain joins TRBV19 and TRBJ2-1; TRBD2 matches at 13 bases. J lost 1 base, V lost 6 bases, and 15 bases had no gene match. This CDR3 contains 20 residues. Per germline, CDR1 LNHDA and CDR2 SQIVND (reference sequence). The whole variable domain, filled in from reference TRBV19 and TRBJ2-1, reads DGGITQSPKYLFRKEGQNVTLSCEQNLNHDAMYWYRQDPGQGLRLIYYSQIVNDFQKGDIAEGYSVSREKKESFPLTVTSAQKNPTAFYLCASRQARTSGGLSSYNEQFFGPGTRLTVL.

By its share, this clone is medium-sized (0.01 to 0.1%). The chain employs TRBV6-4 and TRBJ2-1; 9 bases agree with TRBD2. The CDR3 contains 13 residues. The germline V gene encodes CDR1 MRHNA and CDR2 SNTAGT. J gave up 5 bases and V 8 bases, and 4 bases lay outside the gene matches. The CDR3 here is CASGAGGHNEQFF. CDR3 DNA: TGTGCCAGCGGAGCGGGGGGCCACAATGAGCAGTTCTTC.

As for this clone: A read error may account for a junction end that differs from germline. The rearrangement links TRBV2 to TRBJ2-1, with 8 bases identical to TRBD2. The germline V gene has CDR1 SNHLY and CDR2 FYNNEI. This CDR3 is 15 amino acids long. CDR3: CASSEAGGADNEQFF. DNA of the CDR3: TGTGCCAGCAGCGAAGCCGGGGGGGCAGACAATGAGCAGTTCTTC.

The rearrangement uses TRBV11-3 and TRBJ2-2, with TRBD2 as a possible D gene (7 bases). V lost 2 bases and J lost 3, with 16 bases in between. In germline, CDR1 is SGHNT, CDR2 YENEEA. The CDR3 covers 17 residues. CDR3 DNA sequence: TGTGCCAGCAGCTTAATAGGTGGGGGGGCCGACACCGGGGAGCTGTTTTTT. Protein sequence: CASSLIGGGADTGELFF.

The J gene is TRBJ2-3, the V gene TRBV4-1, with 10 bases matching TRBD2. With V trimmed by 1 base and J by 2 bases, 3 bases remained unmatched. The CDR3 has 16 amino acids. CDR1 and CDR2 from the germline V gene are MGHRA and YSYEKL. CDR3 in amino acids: CASSQGLAGYTDTQYF. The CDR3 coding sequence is TGCGCCAGCAGCCAAGGACTAGCGGGTTACACAGATACGCAGTATTTT.

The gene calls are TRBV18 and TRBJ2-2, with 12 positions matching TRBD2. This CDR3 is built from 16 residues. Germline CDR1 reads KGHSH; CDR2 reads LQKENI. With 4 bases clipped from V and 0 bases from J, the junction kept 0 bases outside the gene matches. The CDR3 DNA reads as TGTGCCAGCTCACGGACTAGCGGGGCGAACACCGGGGAGCTGTTTTTT. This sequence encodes CASSRTSGANTGELFF.

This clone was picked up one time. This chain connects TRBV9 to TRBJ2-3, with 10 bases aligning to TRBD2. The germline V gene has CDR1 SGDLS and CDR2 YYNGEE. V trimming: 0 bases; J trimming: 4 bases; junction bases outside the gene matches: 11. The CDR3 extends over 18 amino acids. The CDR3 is CASSVVPSGGAAADTQYF. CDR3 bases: TGTGCCAGCAGCGTAGTTCCGAGCGGGGGGGCCGCCGCAGATACGCAGTATTTT. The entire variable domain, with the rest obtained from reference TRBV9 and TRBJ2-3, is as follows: DSGVTQTPKHLITATGQRVTLRCSPRSGDLSVYWYQQSLDQGLQFLIQYYNGEERAKGNILERFSAQQFPDLHSELNLSSLELGDSALYFCASSVVPSGGAAADTQYFGPGTRLTVL.

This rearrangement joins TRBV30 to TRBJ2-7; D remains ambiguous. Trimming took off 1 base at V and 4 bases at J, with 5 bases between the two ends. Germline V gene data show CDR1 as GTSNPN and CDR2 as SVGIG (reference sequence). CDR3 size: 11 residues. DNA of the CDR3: TGTGCCTGGAGTGGTCGGTACGAGCAGTACTTC. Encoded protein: CAWSGRYEQYF.

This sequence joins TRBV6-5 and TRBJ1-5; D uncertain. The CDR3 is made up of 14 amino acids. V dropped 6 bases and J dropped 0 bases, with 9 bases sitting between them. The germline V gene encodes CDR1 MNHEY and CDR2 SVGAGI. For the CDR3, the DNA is TGTGCCAGCAGCCTCAGTAATAGCAATCAGCCCCAGCATTTT. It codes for CASSLSNSNQPQHF.

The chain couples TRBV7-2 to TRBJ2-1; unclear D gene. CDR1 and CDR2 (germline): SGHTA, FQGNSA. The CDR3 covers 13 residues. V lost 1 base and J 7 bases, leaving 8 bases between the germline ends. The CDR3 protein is CASSLGRLNEQFF. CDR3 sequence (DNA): TGTGCCAGCAGCTTAGGGAGATTAAATGAGCAGTTCTTC.

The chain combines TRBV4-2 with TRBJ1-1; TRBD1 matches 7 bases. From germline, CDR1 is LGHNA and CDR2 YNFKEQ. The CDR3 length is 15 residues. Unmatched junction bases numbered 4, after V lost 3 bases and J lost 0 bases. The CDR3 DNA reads TGTGCCAGCAGCCAGAACACAGGGGTGAACACTGAAGCTTTCTTT. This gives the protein CASSQNTGVNTEAFF.